These 7 T cell receptor beta chains were sequenced from one sample in a study of blood T cell repertoires in COVID-19. Profiled with immunoSEQ multiplex PCR; TCRdb holds only in-frame clones, not every one. The sample contains around 260,000 clones, around nine tenths of which appear only once. The sequenced sample consisted of PBMCs or T cells enriched from blood (not recorded which). The origin of the receptors is a woman aged 25 to 39 who had recovered from COVID-19.

V usage is TRBV10-1 and J usage is TRBJ2-1; 13 bases agree with TRBD2. Germline V lookup: CDR1 WNHNN, CDR2 SYGVQD (reference sequence). Germline trimming cut 4 bases from V and 8 bases from J; bases unmatched to any gene: 5. The CDR3 covers 15 residues. The CDR3 loop reads CASSGGLAGEYEQFF. The CDR3 region has the DNA TGCGCCAGCAGTGGCGGACTAGCGGGAGAGTATGAGCAGTTCTTC.

This sequence joins TRBV18 and TRBJ1-6, with TRBD1 identical over 10 bases. CDR1 and CDR2 (germline): KGHSH, LQKENI. The CDR3 runs 20 residues. V lost 1 base and J lost 5; bases outside the gene matches: 14. The chain's CDR3 is CASSPLGIRQGASNNSPLHF. CDR3 DNA sequence: TGTGCCAGCTCACCACTCGGGATAAGACAGGGGGCGTCTAATAATTCACCCCTCCACTTT.

The chain combines TRBV2 with TRBJ1-5; maybe TRBD1 (5 bases). The V and J ends lost 0 bases and 0 bases respectively, with 6 bases between them. This CDR3 is built from 15 residues. Per germline, CDR1 SNHLY and CDR2 FYNNEI. CDR3 coding DNA: TGTGCCAGCAGTGAAGCAGGGGTTAGCAATCAGCCCCAGCATTTT. Translation gives CASSEAGVSNQPQHF.

V and J are TRBV30 and TRBJ2-3; 7 bases fit TRBD2. With V trimmed by 3 bases and J by 1 base, 7 bases remained unmatched. The CDR3 extends over 15 amino acids. Germline V gene data show CDR1 as GTSNPN and CDR2 as SVGIG (reference sequence). CDR3 loop: CAWSARAGRTDTQYF. CDR3 nucleotide sequence: TGTGCCTGGAGCGCCCGAGCGGGGCGCACAGATACGCAGTATTTT. Full variable domain (remainder filled in from reference TRBV30 and TRBJ2-3): SQTIHQWPATLVQPVGSPLSLECTVEGTSNPNLYWYRQAAGRGLQLLFYSVGIGQISSEVPQNLSASRPQDRQFILSSKKLLLSDSGFYLCAWSARAGRTDTQYFGPGTRLTVL.

This rearrangement joins TRBV27 to TRBJ1-6; tentative D call: TRBD1 (5 bases). This CDR3 region has 14 residues. Germline V gene data show CDR1 as MNHEY and CDR2 as SMNVEV (reference sequence). V dropped 8 bases and J dropped 4 bases, with 12 bases sitting between them. The CDR3 sequence is CASRPGGYNSPLHF. The CDR3 DNA reads TGTGCCAGCCGCCCGGGGGGGTATAATTCACCCCTCCACTTT.

This clone has only one observation. The J gene is TRBJ2-3, the V gene TRBV27; the D gene is possibly TRBD2 (6 bases). From germline, CDR1 is MNHEY and CDR2 SMNVEV (reference sequence). CDR3 size: 14 residues. V lost 4 bases to trimming and J lost 4 bases, with 12 bases between them. Here the CDR3 DNA reads TGTGCCAGCAGTTCCGGGAGTAGGGCAGATACGCAGTATTTT. This sequence encodes CASSSGSRADTQYF.

V gene TRBV5-6 combines with J gene TRBJ2-1; 9 bases agree with TRBD2. CDR3 length equals 14 residues. Germline lookup yields CDR1 SGHDT and CDR2 YYEEEE. V dropped 2 bases and J dropped 5; count of bases not matched to a gene: 2. CDR3 DNA: TGTGCCAGCAGCTTCGGGACTAGCCACAATGAGCAGTTCTTC. Residues: CASSFGTSHNEQFF.